This T cell receptor (beta chain) comes out of a study of T cells expressing NK-cell markers. Across the study: It was from sorted CD3+CD56+NKG2C+, CD3+CD56+NKG2C- and CD3+CD56-NKG2C+ T cells that TCR beta repertoires came. The authors sequenced eight donors, of whom seven were HCMV-seropositive and one was seronegative.

Germline V gene lookup returns CDR1 SGHTA and CDR2 FQGNSA. CDR3 length: 11 residues. Findings and caveats of the study: Among CD8+ T cells from 5 to 7 donors, dominant NKG2C+ clonotypes accounted for roughly 1.0-7.0%.

A word on this clonotype: Antigen specificity is unknown.

TCR beta cDNA was generated via 5'RACE template switching incorporating UMIs. Each CDR3 protein gets one entry in TCRdb, which reprocessed the 5' RACE reads and gives no DNA. The sample's table shows a few hundred thousand distinct CDR3 sequences. The sample taken for sequencing was blood T cells: a sorted CD56 or NKG2C T cell subset, CD4+ or CD8+ T cells, or bulk PBMC T cells (not recorded which). The sequence was collected from a man aged 18-70 years in good health. The rearrangement uses TRBV7-2 and TRBJ2-3; TCRdb proposes TRBD1, but this gene call is untestable without DNA. The CDR3 loop is CASSLDVGTYF. The variable domain in full, completed from reference TRBV7-2 and TRBJ2-3, reads GAGVSQSPSNKVTEKGKDVELRCDPISGHTALYWYRQSLGQGLEFLIYFQGNSAPDKSGLPSDRFSAERTGGSVSTLTIQRTQQEDSAVYLCASSLDVGTYFGPGTRLTVL.